This entry is about one T cell receptor (beta chain). These data originate in a study of cytomegalovirus exposure and HLA in healthy donors. Use of 60 Vbeta and 13 Jbeta primers characterized the PCR. Clones were sequenced by immunoSEQ multiplex PCR, and TCRdb holds only the in-frame ones, with some missing. Of some 130,000 clones in the sample, 75% were seen once. Material: PBMCs. This TCR derives from a man aged 30 to 39 in good health and CMV-seronegative.

CDR3 coding DNA: TGTGCCAGCAGCTTGTTGGGGGCAGACACCGGGGAGCTGTTTTTT. Translating gives CASSLLGADTGELFF. The chain recombines TRBV5-5 with TRBJ2-2, with D perhaps matching TRBD1 (6 bases). V was cut by 1 base and J by 3 bases, with 10 bases left in between. Germline V CDR1 and CDR2: SGHKS, YYEKEE (reference sequence). The CDR3 spans 15 residues.